This T cell receptor (beta chain) was sequenced in a study of metastatic and nonmetastatic thyroid tumors. In the study overall: Repertoires from blood and tumor or nodule tissue of malignant and benign thyroid patients were compared. Study findings and constraints: It was reported that TCR beta diversity was significantly higher in malignant thyroid tumors than benign nodules, in blood and tumor.

With respect to this clone: Its antigen remains unidentified.

Under the authors' procedure: The study's classifier, a distant-metastasis tool for papillary thyroid cancer, was built using CDR3 differences across clinicopathological groups. MiXCR was used by TCRdb to re-call the PCR reads. None of the V and J calls come from the authors' own analysis; TCRdb made them. The top ten clones hold about 4% of a sample with about 53,000 clones, approximately 20% of them seen once. The CDR3 is 13 amino acids. Germline V gene sequence: CDR1 KGHSH, CDR2 LQKENI. No patient received treatment before thyroid surgery. The gene calls are TRBV18 and TRBJ1-1; the D is unclear. The sample comprised blood. The receptor comes from a female donor with papillary thyroid cancer or a benign thyroid nodule (not recorded which). Some clones in this sample may be carry-over from other donors' samples. In DNA form, the CDR3 reads TGTGTCAGATCACCTCACCGGGACACTGAAGCTTTCTTT. Translated, it gives CVRSPHRDTEAFF.